This TCR beta chain was captured in a study of tumor-infiltrating lymphocytes in oesophageal squamous cell carcinoma. TCRdb used MiXCR to reprocess the PCR reads, holding one entry per CDR3 protein. The data hold roughly 10,000 distinct CDR3 sequences, with under 75% observed a single time. V was clipped by 5 bases and J by 7 bases; unmatched bases: 7. Per the germline V gene, CDR1 is SGHTA and CDR2 is FQGNSA. The CDR3 spans 14 residues. The sequence derives from a female donor with esophageal squamous cell carcinoma. The rearrangement links TRBV7-2 to TRBJ2-2; 7 positions agree with TRBD1. Sequences were obtained from esophageal tumor tissue. The CDR3 DNA sequence: TGTGCCAGCAGCCGACAGGGCGACGGCGGGGAGCTGTTTTTT. As protein: CASSRQGDGGELFF.